Below, one T cell receptor (beta chain) is given with its context. Its specificity is unknown. Germline CDR1 and CDR2: MNHNY and SVGAGI (reference sequence). The CDR3 extends over 14 amino acids. V shed 0 bases and J shed 2 bases, with 8 bases lying between them. Some clones are missing from TCRdb's copy, which holds only in-frame ones; the method was immunoSEQ multiplex PCR. The sample carries over a million clones, around 78% recorded once. The data stem from a study of shared clonotypes between healthy human individuals. Turning to the study itself: Used for every donor were three CD4 naive, three CD4 memory, two CD8 naive and one CD8 memory plate.

The study, taken as a whole, reports: Rarefaction showed that sequencing of sorted subsets was incomplete (despite large depth). Sampling was confined to blood; repertoires within tissues likely differ. When compared with the clonotypes that were shared by all four sorted-subset donors, the non-shared clonotypes turned out to have lower generation probabilities.

Sequencing was done on a sample of memory CD4+ T cells from PBMCs. Subset of the sample: CD45RA-negative fraction. This sequence joins TRBV6-6 and TRBJ2-7; a possible D gene is TRBD2 (5 bases). The receptor comes from a man aged 18-30 years in good health. Some clones in this sample may be carry-over from other donors' samples. In DNA, the CDR3 is TGTGCCAGCAGTTACTCCGGGGTCGCCTACGAGCAGTACTTC. It yields the protein CASSYSGVAYEQYF.